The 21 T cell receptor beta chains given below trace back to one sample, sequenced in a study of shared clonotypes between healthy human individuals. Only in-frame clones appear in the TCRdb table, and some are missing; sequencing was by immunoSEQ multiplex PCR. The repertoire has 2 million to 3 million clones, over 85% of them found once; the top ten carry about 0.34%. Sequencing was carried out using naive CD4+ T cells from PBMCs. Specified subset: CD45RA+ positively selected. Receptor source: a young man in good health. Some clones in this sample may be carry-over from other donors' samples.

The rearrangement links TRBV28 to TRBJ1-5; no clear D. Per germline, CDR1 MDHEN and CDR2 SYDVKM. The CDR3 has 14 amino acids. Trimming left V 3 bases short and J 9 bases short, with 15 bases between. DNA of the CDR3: TGTGCCAGCAGTTTGAGGCCCCCCAACGGGCCCCAGCATTTT. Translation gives CASSLRPPNGPQHF. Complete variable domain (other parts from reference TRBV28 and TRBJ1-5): DVKVTQSSRYLVKRTGEKVFLECVQDMDHENMFWYRQDPGLGLRLIYFSYDVKMKEKGDIPEGYSVSREKKERFSLILESASTNQTSMYLCASSLRPPNGPQHFGDGTRLSIL.

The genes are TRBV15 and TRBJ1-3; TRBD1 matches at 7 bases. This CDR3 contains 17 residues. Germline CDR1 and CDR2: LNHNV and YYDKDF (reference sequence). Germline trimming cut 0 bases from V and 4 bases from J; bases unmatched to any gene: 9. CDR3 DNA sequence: TGTGCCACCAGCAGAGAGTTCGTACAGGGGCCCGGAAACACCATATATTTT. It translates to CATSREFVQGPGNTIYF.

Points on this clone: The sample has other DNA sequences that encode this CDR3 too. The CDR3 region is CASSRGGQETQYF. The CDR3 region has the DNA TGTGCCAGCAGCCGGGGGGGGCAAGAGACCCAGTACTTC. The V and J genes are TRBV5-4 and TRBJ2-5; 8 bases match TRBD2. This CDR3 region has 13 residues. J lost 2 bases, V lost 4 bases, and 1 base had no gene match. The germline CDR1 and CDR2 sequences are SGHNT and YYREEE (reference sequence).

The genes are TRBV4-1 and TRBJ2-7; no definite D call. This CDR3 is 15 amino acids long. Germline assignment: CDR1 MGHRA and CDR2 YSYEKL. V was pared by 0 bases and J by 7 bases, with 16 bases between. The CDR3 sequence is CASSQDAVGRKEQYF. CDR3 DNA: TGCGCCAGCAGCCAAGATGCCGTGGGAAGGAAGGAGCAGTACTTC.

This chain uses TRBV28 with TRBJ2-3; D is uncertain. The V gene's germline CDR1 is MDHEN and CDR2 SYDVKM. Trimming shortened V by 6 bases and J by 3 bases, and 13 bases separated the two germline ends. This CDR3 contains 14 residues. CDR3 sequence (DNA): TGTGCCAGCAGCCCCCAGACGGAAACAGATACGCAGTATTTT. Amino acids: CASSPQTETDTQYF.

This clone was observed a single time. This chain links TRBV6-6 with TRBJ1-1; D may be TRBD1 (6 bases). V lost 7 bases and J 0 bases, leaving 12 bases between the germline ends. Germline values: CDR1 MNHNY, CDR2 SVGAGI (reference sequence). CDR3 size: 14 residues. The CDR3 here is CASKMTGLNTEAFF. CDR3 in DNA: TGTGCCAGCAAAATGACAGGACTGAACACTGAAGCTTTCTTT.

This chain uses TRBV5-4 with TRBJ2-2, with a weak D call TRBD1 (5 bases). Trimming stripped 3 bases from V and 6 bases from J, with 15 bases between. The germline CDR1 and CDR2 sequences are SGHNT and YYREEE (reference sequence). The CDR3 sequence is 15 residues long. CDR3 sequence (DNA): TGTGCCAGCAGCTCAGCAGGGTTATCCTCCGGGGAGCTGTTTTTT. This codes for CASSSAGLSSGELFF.

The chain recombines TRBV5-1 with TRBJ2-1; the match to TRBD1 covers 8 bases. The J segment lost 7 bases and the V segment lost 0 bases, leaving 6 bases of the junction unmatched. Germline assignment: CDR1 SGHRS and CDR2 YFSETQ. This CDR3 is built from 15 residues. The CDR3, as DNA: TGCGCCAGCAGCTTGGGACAGGGGAGTTCGAATGAGCAGTTCTTC. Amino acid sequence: CASSLGQGSSNEQFF.

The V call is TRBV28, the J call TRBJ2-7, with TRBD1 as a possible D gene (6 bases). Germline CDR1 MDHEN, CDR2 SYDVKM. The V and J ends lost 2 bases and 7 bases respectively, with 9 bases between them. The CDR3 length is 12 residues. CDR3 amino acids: CASSLADREQYF. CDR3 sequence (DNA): TGTGCCAGCAGTTTAGCGGACAGAGAGCAGTACTTC.

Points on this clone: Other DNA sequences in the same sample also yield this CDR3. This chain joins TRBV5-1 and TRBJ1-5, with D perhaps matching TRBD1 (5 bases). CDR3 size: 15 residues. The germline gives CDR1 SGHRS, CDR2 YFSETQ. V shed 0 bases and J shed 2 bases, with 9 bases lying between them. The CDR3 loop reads CASSLEGVGNQPQHF. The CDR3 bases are TGCGCCAGCAGCTTGGAAGGGGTCGGCAATCAGCCCCAGCATTTT.

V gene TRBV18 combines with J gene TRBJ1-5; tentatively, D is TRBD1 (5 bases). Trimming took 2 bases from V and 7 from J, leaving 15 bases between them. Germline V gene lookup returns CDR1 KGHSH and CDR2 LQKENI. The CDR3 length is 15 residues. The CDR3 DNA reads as TGTGCCAGCTCACCATGGGCGGGGGTGGACCAGCCCCAGCATTTT. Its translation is CASSPWAGVDQPQHF.

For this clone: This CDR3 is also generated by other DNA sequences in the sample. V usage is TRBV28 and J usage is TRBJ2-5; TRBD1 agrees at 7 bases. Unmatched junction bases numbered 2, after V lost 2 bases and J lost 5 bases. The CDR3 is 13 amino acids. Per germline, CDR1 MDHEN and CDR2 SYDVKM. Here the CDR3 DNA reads TGTGCCAGCAGTTTACCGGGACAGGAGACCCAGTACTTC. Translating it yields CASSLPGQETQYF.

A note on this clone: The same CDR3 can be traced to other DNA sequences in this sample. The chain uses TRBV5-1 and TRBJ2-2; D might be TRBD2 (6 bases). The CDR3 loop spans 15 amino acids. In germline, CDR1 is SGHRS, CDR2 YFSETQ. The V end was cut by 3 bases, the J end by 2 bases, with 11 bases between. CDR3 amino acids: CASSSGTRNTGELFF. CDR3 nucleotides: TGCGCCAGCAGCTCCGGGACTCGAAACACCGGGGAGCTGTTTTTT.

The CDR3 DNA follows: TGTGCCACCAGCAGGGATCCGGGACGCAATTCACCCCTCCACTTT. Residues: CATSRDPGRNSPLHF. The gene calls are TRBV15 and TRBJ1-6, with a tentative D call TRBD1 (5 bases). Germline CDR1 reads LNHNV; CDR2 reads YYDKDF (reference sequence). The CDR3 sequence is 15 residues long. Trimming pared 3 bases from V and 7 bases from J, leaving 13 bases between.

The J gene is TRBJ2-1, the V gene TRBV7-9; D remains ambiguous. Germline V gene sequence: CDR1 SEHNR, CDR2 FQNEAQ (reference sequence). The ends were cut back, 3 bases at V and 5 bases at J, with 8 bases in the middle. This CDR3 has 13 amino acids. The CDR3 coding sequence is TGTGCCAGCAGCTTCTTGGGAAACAATGAGCAGTTCTTC. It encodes CASSFLGNNEQFF.

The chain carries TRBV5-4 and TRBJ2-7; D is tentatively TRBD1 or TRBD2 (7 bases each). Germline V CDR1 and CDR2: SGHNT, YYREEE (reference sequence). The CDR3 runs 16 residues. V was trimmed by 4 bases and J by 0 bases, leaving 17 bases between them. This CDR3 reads CASSPGGRDSSYEQYF. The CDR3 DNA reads TGTGCCAGCAGCCCTGGGGGGAGGGACAGCTCCTACGAGCAGTACTTC.

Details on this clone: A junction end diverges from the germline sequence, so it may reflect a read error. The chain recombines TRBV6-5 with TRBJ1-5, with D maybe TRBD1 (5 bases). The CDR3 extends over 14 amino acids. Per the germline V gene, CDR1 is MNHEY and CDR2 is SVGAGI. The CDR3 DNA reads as TGTGCCATCAGTGAGGGGTATAGCAATCAGCCCCAGCATTTT. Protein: CAISEGYSNQPQHF.

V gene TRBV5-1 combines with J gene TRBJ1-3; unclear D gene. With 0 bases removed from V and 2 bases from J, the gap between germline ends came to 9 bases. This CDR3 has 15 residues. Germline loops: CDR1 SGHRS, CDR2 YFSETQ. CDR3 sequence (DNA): TGCGCCAGCAGCTTGGCCATTTCGGCTGGAAACACCATATATTTT. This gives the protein CASSLAISAGNTIYF. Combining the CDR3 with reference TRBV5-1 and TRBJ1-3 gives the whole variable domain KAGVTQTPRYLIKTRGQQVTLSCSPISGHRSVSWYQQTPGQGLQFLFEYFSETQRNKGNFPGRFSGRQFSNSRSEMNVSTLELGDSALYLCASSLAISAGNTIYFGEGSWLTVV.

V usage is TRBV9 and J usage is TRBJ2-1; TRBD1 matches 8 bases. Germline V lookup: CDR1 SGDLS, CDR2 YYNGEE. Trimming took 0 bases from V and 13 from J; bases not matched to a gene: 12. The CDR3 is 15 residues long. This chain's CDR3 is CASSVVETGVTRQFF. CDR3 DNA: TGTGCCAGCAGCGTAGTCGAGACAGGGGTAACGCGCCAGTTCTTC.

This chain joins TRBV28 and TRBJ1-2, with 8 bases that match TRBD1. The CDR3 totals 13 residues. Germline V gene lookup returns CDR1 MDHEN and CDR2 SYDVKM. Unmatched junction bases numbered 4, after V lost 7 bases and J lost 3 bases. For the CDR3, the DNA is TGTGCCAGCACCGACAGGGGCGACTATGGCTACACCTTC. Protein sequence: CASTDRGDYGYTF.

The CDR3 loop reads CASRRGGLGEKLFF. Here the CDR3 DNA reads TGTGCCAGCCGGAGGGGCGGGCTGGGTGAAAAACTGTTTTTT. This chain joins TRBV7-8 and TRBJ1-4; D perhaps matches TRBD1 (5 bases). Germline V gives CDR1 SGHVS, CDR2 FQNEAQ. The CDR3 has 14 amino acids. Trimming pared 8 bases from V and 7 bases from J, leaving 17 bases between.